This TCR beta chain came from a study of T cell responses to AZD1222 COVID-19 vaccine (dated by TCRdb to about 2021). Study-level background: AZD1222 recipients whose second dose came at about 4 weeks and those whose second dose came at about 12 weeks were combined into one group, since spike-specific TCR depth and breadth did not differ between the two schedules. Trial participants were enrolled by age into 18-55, 56-69 and 70-plus year subgroups, with about 150, 28 and 57 TCR-sequenced participants respectively. TCR sequencing was performed for 230 to 250 trial participants, of whom about 200 were given two doses of AZD1222 and around 25 were given two doses of MenACWY control vaccine. General study outcomes and caveats: Participants were mostly white British and included more females than males, and it was suggested by the authors that clonal diversity may have been underestimated. Reportedly, close to half of the unique spike-specific TCRs recognized epitopes lying outside the regions that are mutated in the B.1.351 and B.1.1.7 variants. Conclusions about previously exposed vaccinees were limited because only six AZD1222 recipients were SARS-CoV-2 seropositive at baseline. The 56-69-year group was small, and its depth increase did not reach significance, likely because of low power. A significant rise in spike-specific TCR breadth and depth was observed after two AZD1222 doses relative to day 0 and relative to MenACWY recipients. Vaccine-associated CD4 TCRs spanned the whole spike protein, with dominant responses in regions 160-218 and 743-854. Because no day 14 peak-response samples were available, the repertoires could be characterized only after the peak T cell response.

With respect to this clone: No cognate antigen has been identified for it. No base-level quality is on record; no much larger clone is a single base apart.

The time point label here, explained by the study, means: baseline before first vaccination. Samples from vaccinated people were obtained from the UK trials COV001 and COV002, which included a single-blind randomized controlled phase 2/3 trial of AZD1222 (ChAdOx1 nCoV-19) in healthy adults. Trial participant PBMC samples were collected at day 0 and day 28 after the second dose for TCRbeta chain sequencing. From the cysteine through the phenylalanine, the CDR3 covers 18 amino acids. Only the CDR3 region is kept as DNA, spanning 54 bases read in frame from base 1. The CDR3 regions of human TCRbeta chains were analyzed by immunosequencing. Per the source publication's procedure: TCRs in the repertoires were compared against a reference library of SARS-CoV-2-specific TCRs that had been generated with the MIRA antigen-specificity platform. Breadth was defined as the fraction of unique TCRs that were SARS-CoV-2-associated. Depth was defined as the fraction of total T cells that were SARS-CoV-2-associated. Using the MIRA data, every spike-specific TCR was mapped to the spike region that the TCR reacted to and assigned to either a CD4 or a CD8 class. Log10-transformed breadth and depth values were compared by one-way ANOVA with Sidak's multiple comparisons tests. The table comes from immuneACCESS by way of TCRdb, which keeps in-frame sequences with V and J called. Part of the clones is missing from these tables; in studies checked, under half for an unresolved V gene and the rest for unknown reasons. The V and J calls and clone size were taken over from that table, and D and trimming were inferred from the DNA. For this sample there are under 150,000 clones; approximately 90% appear just once. The ten largest clones take up 2.4% of the sample.

The sequence came from an adult in good health. The sample consisted of peripheral blood, taken on day 0 of AZD1222 vaccination. Rearrangement joined TRBV21-1 to TRBJ1-5; the D call in the table, TRBD1, was not verified against the DNA. TRBV21-1 is given as a pseudogene. For the CDR3, the sequence is CASSTPGTGGAGNQPQHF. The DNA sequence is TGTGCCAGCAGCACACCCGGGACAGGGGGCGCGGGCAATCAGCCCCAGCATTTT.